This T cell receptor beta chain was identified in a study of radiation and T cells in renal cell carcinoma. Study overall: Nephrectomy followed 15 Gy stereotactic body radiation by 4 weeks.

Time point described: baseline pretreatment blood. Specified treatment: 15 Gy SBRT to primary tumor, nephrectomy 4 weeks later. The patient's renal cell carcinoma had clear cell pathology. This table comes from immunoSEQ multiplex PCR, and its TCRdb copy is limited to in-frame clones, with some not included. The sample shows 90,000 to 100,000 clones, 75% to 90% of them seen only once. A word on this clone: What it recognizes is unknown.

The CDR3 has 14 residues. Trimming removed 4 bases from V and 0 bases from J, with 11 bases in between. Germline CDR1 reads SGDLS; CDR2 reads YYNGEE. General study findings and limits: From baseline, blood top tumor clonotypes peaked at 2 weeks post-radiation.

The sequences come from blood, collected from a patient whose treatment included radiotherapy and nephrectomy. This clonotype was obtained from a man aged 50 or older with renal cell carcinoma. The chain is built from TRBV9 and TRBJ2-7; D is possibly TRBD1 (5 bases). CDR3 sequence reads: CASSPDSYSYEQYF. The CDR3 bases are TGTGCCAGCAGCCCAGACAGTTACTCCTACGAGCAGTACTTC.